This T cell receptor (beta chain) was sequenced for a study of blood T cell repertoires in COVID-19. Generated by immunoSEQ multiplex PCR, the TCRdb table keeps only in-frame clones and is missing some. This table holds under 150,000 clones, about four fifths found once. V lost 0 bases and J lost 3; bases outside the gene matches: 2. CDR1 and CDR2 (germline): LGHNA, YSLEER. This CDR3 spans 15 amino acids. The sequence derives from a woman aged 45-65 years who had been exposed to COVID-19. Sequenced: PBMCs or T cells enriched from blood (not recorded which). V is TRBV4-3 and J is TRBJ2-1; the match to TRBD2 covers 7 bases. CDR3 nucleotides: TGCGCCAGCAGCCAAGATAGGACTAGCTACAATGAGCAGTTCTTC. Translation: CASSQDRTSYNEQFF.